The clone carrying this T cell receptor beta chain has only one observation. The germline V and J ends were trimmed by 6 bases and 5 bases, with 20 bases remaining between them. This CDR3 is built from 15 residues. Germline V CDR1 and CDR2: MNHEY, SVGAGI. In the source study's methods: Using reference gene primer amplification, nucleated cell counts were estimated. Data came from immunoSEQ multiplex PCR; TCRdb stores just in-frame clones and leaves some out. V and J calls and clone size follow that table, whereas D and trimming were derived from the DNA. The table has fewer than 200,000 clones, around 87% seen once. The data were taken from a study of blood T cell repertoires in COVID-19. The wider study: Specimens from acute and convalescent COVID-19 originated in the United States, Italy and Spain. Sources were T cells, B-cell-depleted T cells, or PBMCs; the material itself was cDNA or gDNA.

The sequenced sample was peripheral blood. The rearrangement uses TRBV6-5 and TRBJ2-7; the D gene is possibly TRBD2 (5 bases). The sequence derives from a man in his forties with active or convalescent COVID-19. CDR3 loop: CASRPERPEGDEQYF. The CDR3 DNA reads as TGTGCCAGCAGACCCGAAAGACCCGAGGGAGACGAGCAGTACTTC.